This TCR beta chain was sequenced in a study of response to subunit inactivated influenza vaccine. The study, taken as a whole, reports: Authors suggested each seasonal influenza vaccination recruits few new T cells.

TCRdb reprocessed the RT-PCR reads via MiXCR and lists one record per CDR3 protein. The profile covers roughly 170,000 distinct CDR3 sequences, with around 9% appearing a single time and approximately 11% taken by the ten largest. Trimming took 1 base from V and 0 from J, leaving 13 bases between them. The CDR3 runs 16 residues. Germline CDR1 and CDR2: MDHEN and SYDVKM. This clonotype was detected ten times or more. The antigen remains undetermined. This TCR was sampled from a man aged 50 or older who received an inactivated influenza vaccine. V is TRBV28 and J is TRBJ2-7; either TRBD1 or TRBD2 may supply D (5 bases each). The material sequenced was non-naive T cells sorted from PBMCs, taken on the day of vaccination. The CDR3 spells CASSLSGAYYSYEQYF. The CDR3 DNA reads TGTGCCAGCAGTTTATCCGGGGCCTACTACTCCTACGAGCAGTACTTC.